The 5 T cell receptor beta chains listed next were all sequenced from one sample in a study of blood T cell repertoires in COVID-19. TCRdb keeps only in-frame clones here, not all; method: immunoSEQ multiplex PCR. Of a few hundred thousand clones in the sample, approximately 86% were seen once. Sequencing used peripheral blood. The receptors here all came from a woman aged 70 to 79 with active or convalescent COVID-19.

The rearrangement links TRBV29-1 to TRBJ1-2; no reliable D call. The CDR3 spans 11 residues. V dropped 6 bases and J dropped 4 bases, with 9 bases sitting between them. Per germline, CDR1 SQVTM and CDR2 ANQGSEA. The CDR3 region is CSVLISYGYTF. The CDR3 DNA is TGCAGCGTGTTAATTAGCTATGGCTACACCTTC.

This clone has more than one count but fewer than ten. CDR3 sequence: CASSESRGERAQYF. CDR3 DNA: TGCGCCAGCAGTGAGTCCAGGGGGGAAAGAGCGCAGTATTTT. This chain connects TRBV10-2 to TRBJ2-3; D may be TRBD1 (7 bases). Trimming removed 0 bases from V and 10 bases from J, with 14 bases in between. Germline CDR1 WSHSY, CDR2 SAAADI. The CDR3 extends over 14 amino acids.

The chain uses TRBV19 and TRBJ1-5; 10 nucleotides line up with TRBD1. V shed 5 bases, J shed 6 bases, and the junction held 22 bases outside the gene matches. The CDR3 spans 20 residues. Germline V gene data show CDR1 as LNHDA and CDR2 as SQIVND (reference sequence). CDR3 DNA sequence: TGTGCCAGTAGTTCACCCCGGGGGACAGGGGACCCCGGGCTGCGTCAGCCCCAGCATTTT. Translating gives CASSSPRGTGDPGLRQPQHF.

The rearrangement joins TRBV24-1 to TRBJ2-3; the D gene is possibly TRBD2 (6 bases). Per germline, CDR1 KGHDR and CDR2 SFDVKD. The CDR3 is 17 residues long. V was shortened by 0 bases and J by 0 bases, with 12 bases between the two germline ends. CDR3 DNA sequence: TGTGCCACCAGTGATTTGGGGCGGGGCCAGAGCACAGATACGCAGTATTTT. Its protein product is CATSDLGRGQSTDTQYF.

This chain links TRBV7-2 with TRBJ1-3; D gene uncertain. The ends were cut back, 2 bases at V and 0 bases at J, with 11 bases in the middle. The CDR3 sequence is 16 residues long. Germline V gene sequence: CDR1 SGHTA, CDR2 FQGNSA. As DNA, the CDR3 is TGTGCCAGCAGCTTAACCCTCGTCGGCTCTGGAAACACCATATATTTT. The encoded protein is CASSLTLVGSGNTIYF.